This T cell receptor beta chain appears in the sequencing data of a study of T cell clonotyping in hematopoietic cell transplantation. Whole-study context: Cytoreduction preceded collection of pretransplant recipient samples.

Specified time point: recipient sample about 28 days before transplant, after cytoreduction. About this clone itself: The antigen is undetermined.

Only in-frame clones appear in the TCRdb table, and some are missing; sequencing was by immunoSEQ multiplex PCR. The table lists about 36,000 clones, 85% to 95% of them singletons. Study-wide points: After transplant, recipient diversity fell while pathologically expanded clonotypes grew through day 180.

The germline CDR1 and CDR2 sequences are SGDLS and YYNGEE. Trimming removed 0 bases at V and 1 base at J, with 13 bases between. This CDR3 has 16 residues. V gene TRBV9 combines with J gene TRBJ1-1, with TRBD1 as a possible D gene (5 bases). Sequenced material: peripheral blood mononuclear cells, taken before stem cell transplant. This receptor was taken from a man in his forties with chronic myeloid leukemia. Some clones in this sample may be carry-over from other donors' samples. This CDR3 is CASSVGVTGPNTEAFF. In nucleotides, the CDR3 is TGTGCCAGCAGCGTAGGGGTCACAGGCCCGAACACTGAAGCTTTCTTT.